This T cell receptor (beta chain) was identified in a study of blood T cells in healthy people across ages. The study's findings and limits: Both naive CD4+ cell counts and diversity were greater in long-lived donors than in aged donors.

CDR1 and CDR2 from the germline V gene are MDHEN and SYDVKM. CDR3 size: 14 residues. V lost 5 bases, J lost 13 bases, and 12 bases stayed unmatched. The authors ran a second PCR of about 7 to 12 cycles using a sample-barcoded 5' primer and a J-beta primer mix. Carrying 12 random nucleotides, a template-switch adaptor labeled each individual cDNA molecule. TCRdb recomputed calls from the 5' RACE reads with MiXCR, one row per CDR3 protein. The repertoire has about 780,000 distinct CDR3 sequences, 46% of them found once; the top ten carry around 18%. Each individual donor underwent a draw of ten milliliters of peripheral blood. This clonotype turned up a few times. Its antigen remains unknown.

The material sequenced was blood. The chain is built from TRBV28 and TRBJ2-4, with 9 positions matching TRBD1. This sequence originates from a man older than 75 in good health. As DNA, the CDR3 is TGTGCCAGCAGTACCAGGGACAGGGCACGAGAGCAGTACTTC. This codes for CASSTRDRAREQYF.